This T cell receptor beta chain was sequenced in a study of T cell responses to AZD1222 COVID-19 vaccine. Study observations and caveats: None of the repertoires were sampled until the peak T cell response had passed. Two doses of AZD1222 preceded a rise in Spike-specific TCR breadth and depth. Variant regions that are unmutated are reportedly the target of nearly half of spike-specific TCRs.

CDR1 and CDR2 (germline): LNHDA, SQIVND (reference sequence). This CDR3 comprises 15 residues. V lost 5 bases and J lost 5; bases outside the gene matches: 8. Produced via immunoSEQ multiplex PCR; TCRdb's table is partial and in-frame only. Here the sample spans about 66,000 clones, 75% to 85% being singletons. A single count supports this clone. What it binds is unknown. The sequence was collected from an adult in good health. The specimen was peripheral blood, collected on day 0 of MenACWY control vaccination. J is TRBJ2-5 and V is TRBV19; TRBD2 aligns across 10 bases. The CDR3 DNA is TGTGCCAGTAGTCCCCAGCGGGGGGGCCAGGAGACCCAGTACTTC. Amino acids: CASSPQRGGQETQYF.